These 10 T cell receptor beta chains were sequenced from one sample in a study of blood T cells in healthy people across ages. Then a second PCR, running roughly 7 to 11 cycles, was carried out with a sample-barcoded 5' primer and a J-beta primer mix. TCRdb ran MiXCR on the 5' RACE reads and lists one entry per CDR3 protein. The sample has 1.5 million to 2 million distinct CDR3 sequences, about two fifths seen once. Sample: blood. The receptors originated from a human donor in good health.

This clonotype was counted at least ten times. V is TRBV9 and J is TRBJ1-5; no definite D call. CDR3 length equals 14 residues. CDR1 is SGDLS and CDR2 is YYNGEE in the germline V gene. Trimming left V 5 bases short and J 0 bases short, with 9 bases between. CDR3 bases: TGTGCCAGCAGTGTGTCGGGTAGCAATCAGCCCCAGCATTTT. Protein sequence: CASSVSGSNQPQHF.

The chain links TRBV12-5 to TRBJ1-4, with D uncertain. The ends were cut back, 1 base at V and 8 bases at J, with 5 bases in the middle. The CDR3 runs to 12 residues. CDR1 is LGHNT, CDR2 FRNRAP, per germline. CDR3 sequence: CASGLDREKLFF. The CDR3 DNA reads TGTGCTAGTGGTTTGGACAGAGAAAAACTGTTTTTT.

The CDR3 is CSASRTVNSYEQYF. CDR3 coding DNA: TGCAGTGCTAGCAGGACAGTTAATTCCTACGAGCAGTACTTC. This rearrangement joins TRBV20-1 to TRBJ2-7; maybe TRBD1 (6 bases). V shed 3 bases and J shed 1 base, with 13 bases lying between them. The germline gives CDR1 DFQATT, CDR2 SNEGSKA (reference sequence). This CDR3 is 14 amino acids long.

V usage is TRBV29-1 and J usage is TRBJ2-7, with 8 bases that match TRBD2. Germline V gene sequence: CDR1 SQVTM, CDR2 ANQGSEA. The CDR3 is 14 amino acids. V lost 4 bases to trimming and J lost 4 bases; unmatched junction nucleotides: 9. The CDR3 reads CSVVSVAGSYEQYF. CDR3 nucleotides: TGCAGCGTTGTATCGGTAGCGGGGTCATACGAGCAGTACTTC.

This clonotype was detected only a few times. CDR3 protein: CASSLAHSPISYF. In nucleotides, the CDR3 is TGTGCCAGCAGCTTAGCGCACTCTCCCATCTCGTACTTC. V gene TRBV7-2 combines with J gene TRBJ2-5; D is ambiguous. Trimming stripped 0 bases from V and 13 bases from J, with 15 bases between. Germline values: CDR1 SGHTA, CDR2 FQGNSA. This CDR3 comprises 13 residues.

The CDR3 protein is CSARDSPGDEQYF. CDR3 bases: TGCAGTGCTAGAGATTCTCCAGGGGACGAGCAGTACTTC. The chain couples TRBV20-1 to TRBJ2-7, with D possibly being TRBD1 (6 bases). V was trimmed by 0 bases and J by 5 bases, leaving 11 bases between them. The CDR3 is 13 amino acids. CDR1 is DFQATT, CDR2 SNEGSKA, per germline (reference sequence).

This clonotype occurred a few times. The chain uses TRBV7-2 and TRBJ2-2; unclear D gene. The V and J ends lost 3 bases and 4 bases respectively, with 12 bases between them. CDR3 size: 15 residues. CDR1 SGHTA and CDR2 FQGNSA come from the germline V gene. The CDR3 bases are TGTGCCAGCAGCTTGCTGGCTAGTAGCACCGGGGAGCTGTTTTTT. Translated: CASSLLASSTGELFF.

This clonotype was counted a single time. V usage is TRBV7-2 and J usage is TRBJ2-6, with D uncertain. Between the trimmed V and J ends, which lost 5 bases and 4 bases, there was a span of 12 bases. The CDR3 spans 15 residues. CDR1 is SGHTA, CDR2 FQGNSA, per germline. CDR3 DNA sequence: TGTGCCAGCAGCCCCCAGATTGGCGGGGCCAACGTCCTGACTTTC. This sequence encodes CASSPQIGGANVLTF.

This clonotype was seen more than once but under ten times. The CDR3 loop is CSALGLAETQYF. Written as DNA, the CDR3 is TGCAGTGCCCTCGGACTAGCGGAGACCCAGTACTTC. The chain joins TRBV20-1 to TRBJ2-5, with 9 bases identical to TRBD2. The CDR3 sequence is 12 residues long. Germline trimming cut 6 bases from V and 5 bases from J; bases unmatched to any gene: 4. CDR1 is DFQATT and CDR2 is SNEGSKA in the germline V gene (reference sequence).

The CDR3 coding sequence is TGTGCCAGCAGTTTGGCCAGCGGGGGCCCTGATGATACGCAGTATTTT. Translated: CASSLASGGPDDTQYF. The genes are TRBV12-3 or TRBV12-4 and TRBJ2-3; 8 nucleotides line up with TRBD2. J gave up 6 bases and V 3 bases, and 11 bases lay outside the gene matches. The CDR3 sequence is 16 residues long.